These T cell receptor beta chains were read from a single sample in a study of blood T cell repertoires in COVID-19. The assay was immunoSEQ multiplex PCR, and TCRdb's table has in-frame clones only and misses some. The sample carries under 50,000 clones, 77% recorded once. Source material: peripheral blood. These receptors all stem from a human donor with active or convalescent COVID-19. The donor label of this sample is uncertain. CDR3s include the opening cysteine and the closing phenylalanine or tryptophan. Each record gives: D gene, clone size, J gene, V gene, CDR3 protein, CDR3 DNA. The D gene is left open where the match is weak. The listing skips clone size in some rows; elsewhere it reads once, few, many or a size class.

d_call: TRBD2
clone_size: NA
j_call: TRBJ2-7
v_call: TRBV5-4
cdr3_aa: CASSRTSGRAGYEQYF
cdr3_nt: TGTGCCAGCAGCCGTACTAGCGGGAGGGCCGGGTACGAGCAGTACTTC

d_call: TRBD2
clone_size: once
j_call: TRBJ2-3
v_call: TRBV9
cdr3_aa: CASSPRGSGTSMNTQYF
cdr3_nt: TGTGCCAGCAGCCCTCGGGGTAGCGGGACTTCCATGAATACGCAGTATTTT

d_call: NA
clone_size: NA
j_call: TRBJ1-2
v_call: TRBV5-8
cdr3_aa: CASSQALNYGYTF
cdr3_nt: TGTGCCAGCAGCCAGGCACTCAACTATGGCTACACCTTC

d_call: TRBD2
clone_size: NA
j_call: TRBJ2-5
v_call: TRBV9
cdr3_aa: CASTGAGTSGETQYF
cdr3_nt: TGTGCCAGCACCGGTGCTGGGACTAGCGGCGAGACCCAGTACTTC

d_call: NA
clone_size: NA
j_call: TRBJ1-1
v_call: TRBV28
cdr3_aa: CASSLRGRAEAFF
cdr3_nt: TGTGCCAGCAGTTTACGCGGCCGCGCTGAAGCTTTCTTT

d_call: NA
clone_size: NA
j_call: TRBJ1-1
v_call: TRBV30
cdr3_aa: CARDKGITEAFF
cdr3_nt: TGTGCCCGGGACAAGGGGATCACTGAAGCTTTCTTT

d_call: TRBD2
clone_size: NA
j_call: TRBJ2-1
v_call: TRBV24-1
cdr3_aa: CATSLAGGLYNEQFF
cdr3_nt: TGTGCCACCAGCTTAGCGGGAGGCCTCTACAATGAGCAGTTCTTC

d_call: NA
clone_size: NA
j_call: TRBJ1-1
v_call: TRBV3-1/TRBV3-2
cdr3_aa: CASSQQRGGSHTEAFF
cdr3_nt: TGTGCCAGCAGCCAACAGCGGGGGGGATCCCACACTGAAGCTTTCTTT

d_call: NA
clone_size: NA
j_call: TRBJ2-1
v_call: TRBV5-1
cdr3_aa: CASSLERDNEQFF
cdr3_nt: TGCGCCAGCAGCTTGGAGAGGGACAATGAGCAGTTCTTC

d_call: TRBD2
clone_size: NA
j_call: TRBJ2-1
v_call: TRBV10-1
cdr3_aa: CASSSPTSGRGNEQFF
cdr3_nt: TGCGCCAGCAGTTCTCCTACTAGCGGGAGAGGCAATGAGCAGTTCTTC

d_call: NA
clone_size: NA
j_call: TRBJ2-1
v_call: TRBV5-1
cdr3_aa: CASSLEQISYNEQFF
cdr3_nt: TGCGCCAGCAGCTTGGAGCAAATCTCCTACAATGAGCAGTTCTTC

d_call: TRBD1
clone_size: few
j_call: TRBJ2-7
v_call: TRBV5-4
cdr3_aa: CASSLVFGQGAGEQYF
cdr3_nt: TGTGCCAGCAGCTTGGTTTTTGGACAGGGGGCGGGGGAGCAGTACTTC

d_call: NA
clone_size: NA
j_call: TRBJ1-1
v_call: TRBV7-9
cdr3_aa: CASSLEAGNTEAFF
cdr3_nt: TGTGCCAGCAGCTTAGAGGCAGGCAACACTGAAGCTTTCTTT

d_call: TRBD1
clone_size: NA
j_call: TRBJ1-2
v_call: TRBV2
cdr3_aa: CASNLRDRGLDYGYTF
cdr3_nt: TGTGCCAGCAACCTTCGGGACAGGGGATTAGACTATGGCTACACCTTC

d_call: NA
clone_size: NA
j_call: TRBJ1-1
v_call: TRBV5-5
cdr3_aa: CASSLIQVMNTEAFF
cdr3_nt: TGTGCCAGCAGCCTAATTCAGGTGATGAACACTGAAGCTTTCTTT

d_call: TRBD1
clone_size: NA
j_call: TRBJ2-2
v_call: TRBV14
cdr3_aa: CASSLDRITGELFF
cdr3_nt: TGTGCCAGCAGCCTGGACAGGATCACCGGGGAGCTGTTTTTT

d_call: TRBD2
clone_size: few
j_call: TRBJ2-2
v_call: TRBV9
cdr3_aa: CASSFSGRANTGELFF
cdr3_nt: TGTGCCAGCAGCTTTAGCGGGAGGGCGAACACCGGGGAGCTGTTTTTT

d_call: TRBD2
clone_size: NA
j_call: TRBJ2-7
v_call: TRBV3-1/TRBV3-2
cdr3_aa: CASSQDLLAGGREQYF
cdr3_nt: TGTGCCAGCAGCCAAGATCTTCTAGCGGGAGGGCGCGAGCAGTACTTC

d_call: TRBD1
clone_size: NA
j_call: TRBJ1-2
v_call: TRBV2
cdr3_aa: CASSEGGQGNYGYTF
cdr3_nt: TGTGCCAGCAGTGAAGGGGGACAGGGGAACTATGGCTACACCTTC

d_call: TRBD2
clone_size: few
j_call: TRBJ2-1
v_call: TRBV2
cdr3_aa: CASSDQVAGGFNEQFF
cdr3_nt: TGTGCCAGCAGTGATCAAGTAGCGGGAGGGTTCAATGAGCAGTTCTTC

d_call: TRBD2
clone_size: once
j_call: TRBJ2-7
v_call: TRBV24-1
cdr3_aa: CATSDGRGGYEQYF
cdr3_nt: TGTGCCACCAGTGACGGCCGGGGAGGGTACGAGCAGTACTTC

d_call: TRBD2
clone_size: NA
j_call: TRBJ2-3
v_call: TRBV9
cdr3_aa: CASSVAVSGATDTQYF
cdr3_nt: TGTGCCAGCAGCGTAGCCGTTAGCGGGGCCACAGATACGCAGTATTTT

d_call: TRBD2
clone_size: NA
j_call: TRBJ2-1
v_call: TRBV9
cdr3_aa: CASSVDGGRYNEQFF
cdr3_nt: TGTGCCAGCAGCGTAGATGGCGGGAGATACAATGAGCAGTTCTTC

d_call: TRBD1
clone_size: NA
j_call: TRBJ2-3
v_call: TRBV30
cdr3_aa: CAWNRGDTQYF
cdr3_nt: TGTGCCTGGAACAGGGGCGATACGCAGTATTTT

d_call: TRBD1
clone_size: NA
j_call: TRBJ2-5
v_call: TRBV25-1
cdr3_aa: CASSEGTGWKETQYF
cdr3_nt: TGTGCCAGCAGTGAAGGGACAGGGTGGAAAGAGACCCAGTACTTC

d_call: NA
clone_size: NA
j_call: TRBJ2-7
v_call: TRBV9
cdr3_aa: CASSVASSYEQYF
cdr3_nt: TGTGCCAGCAGCGTAGCCAGCTCCTACGAGCAGTACTTC

d_call: NA
clone_size: NA
j_call: TRBJ2-5
v_call: TRBV7-2
cdr3_aa: CASSRRKETQYF
cdr3_nt: TGTGCCAGCAGCCGGCGGAAAGAGACCCAGTACTTC